This record looks at one T cell receptor beta chain sequence and its context. The V gene's germline CDR1 is SGHRS and CDR2 YFSETQ. The CDR3 runs 14 residues. J lost 7 bases, V lost 4 bases, and 4 bases had no gene match. The data were taken from a study of blood T cell repertoires in COVID-19. Study-level information: Whether acute or convalescent, the COVID-19 samples came from the United States, Italy and Spain. PBMCs, B-cell-depleted T cells, or T cells provided the cDNA or gDNA that made up the material.

In the authors' workflow: Cell counts per sample came from amplifying reference gene primers. Some clones are missing from TCRdb's copy, which holds only in-frame ones; the method was immunoSEQ multiplex PCR. V, J and clone size derive from that table, while D and trimming were established from the DNA sequence. The table includes a few hundred thousand clones, about nine tenths detected once. The TCR comes from a man over 45 with acute or convalescent COVID-19. The sequencing input was peripheral blood. The chain employs TRBV5-1 and TRBJ1-4; TRBD1 matches 10 bases. The CDR3: CASSVGQGGEKLFF. CDR3 nucleotides: TGCGCCAGCAGCGTAGGACAGGGGGGTGAAAAACTGTTTTTT.